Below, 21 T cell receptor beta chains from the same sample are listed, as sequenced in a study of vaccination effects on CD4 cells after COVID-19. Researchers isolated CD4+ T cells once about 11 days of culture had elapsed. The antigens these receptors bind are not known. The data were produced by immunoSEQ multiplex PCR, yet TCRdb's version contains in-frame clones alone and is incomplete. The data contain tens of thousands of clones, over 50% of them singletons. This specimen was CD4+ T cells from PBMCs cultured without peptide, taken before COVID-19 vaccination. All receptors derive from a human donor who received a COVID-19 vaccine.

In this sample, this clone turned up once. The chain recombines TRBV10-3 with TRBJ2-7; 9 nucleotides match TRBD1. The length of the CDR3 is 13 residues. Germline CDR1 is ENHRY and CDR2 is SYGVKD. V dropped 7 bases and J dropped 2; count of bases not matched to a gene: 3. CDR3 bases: TGTGCCATCACCAGGGACAGGGCCTACGAGCAGTACTTC. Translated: CAITRDRAYEQYF.

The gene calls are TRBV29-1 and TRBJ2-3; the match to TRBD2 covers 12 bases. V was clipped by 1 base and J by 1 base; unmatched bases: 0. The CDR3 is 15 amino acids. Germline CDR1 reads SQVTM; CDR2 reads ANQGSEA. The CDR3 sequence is CSVEGTSGGTDTQYF. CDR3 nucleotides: TGCAGCGTTGAAGGGACTAGCGGGGGCACAGATACGCAGTATTTT.

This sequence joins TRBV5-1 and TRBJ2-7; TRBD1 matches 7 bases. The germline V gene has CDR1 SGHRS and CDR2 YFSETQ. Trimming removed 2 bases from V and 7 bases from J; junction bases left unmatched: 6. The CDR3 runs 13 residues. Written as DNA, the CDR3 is TGCGCCAGCAGCTTTGACAGGGCTTGGGAGCAGTACTTC. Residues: CASSFDRAWEQYF.

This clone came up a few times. The CDR3 here is CASREGTEAFF. CDR3 nucleotide sequence: TGTGCCAGCAGGGAGGGAACTGAAGCTTTCTTT. The rearrangement uses TRBV27 and TRBJ1-1; no firm D call. The CDR3 spans 11 residues. In germline, CDR1 is MNHEY, CDR2 SMNVEV (reference sequence). Trimming took off 6 bases at V and 5 bases at J, with 7 bases between the two ends.

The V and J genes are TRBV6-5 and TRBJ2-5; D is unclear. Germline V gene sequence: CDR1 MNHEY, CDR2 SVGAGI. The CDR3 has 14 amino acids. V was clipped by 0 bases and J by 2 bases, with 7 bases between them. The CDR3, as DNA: TGTGCCAGCAGTTACTCGACACGGCAAGAGACCCAGTACTTC. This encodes CASSYSTRQETQYF.

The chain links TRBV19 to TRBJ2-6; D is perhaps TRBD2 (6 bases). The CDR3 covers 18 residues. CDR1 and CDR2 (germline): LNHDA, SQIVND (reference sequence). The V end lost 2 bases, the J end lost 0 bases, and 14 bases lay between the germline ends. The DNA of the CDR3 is TGTGCCAGTAGTATAATAGACGGGAGAACCTCTGGGGCCAACGTCCTGACTTTC. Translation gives CASSIIDGRTSGANVLTF.

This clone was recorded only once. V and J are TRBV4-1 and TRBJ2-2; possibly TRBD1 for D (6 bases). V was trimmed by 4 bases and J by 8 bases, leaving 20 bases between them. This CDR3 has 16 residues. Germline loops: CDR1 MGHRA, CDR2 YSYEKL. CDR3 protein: CASSLVGQRGSGELFF. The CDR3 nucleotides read TGCGCCAGCAGCCTCGTCGGACAGAGGGGATCGGGGGAGCTGTTTTTT.

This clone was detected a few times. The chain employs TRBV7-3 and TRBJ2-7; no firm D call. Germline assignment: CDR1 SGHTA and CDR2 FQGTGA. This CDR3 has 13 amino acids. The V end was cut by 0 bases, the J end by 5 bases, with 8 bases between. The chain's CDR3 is CASSLTGKDEQYF. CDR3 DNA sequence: TGTGCCAGCAGCTTAACCGGTAAGGACGAGCAGTACTTC.

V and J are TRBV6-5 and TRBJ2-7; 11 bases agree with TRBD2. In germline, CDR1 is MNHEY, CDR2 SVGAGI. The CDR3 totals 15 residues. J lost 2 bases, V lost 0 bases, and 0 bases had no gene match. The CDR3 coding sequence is TGTGCCAGCAGTTACTCGACTAGCGGGGCCTACGAGCAGTACTTC. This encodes CASSYSTSGAYEQYF.

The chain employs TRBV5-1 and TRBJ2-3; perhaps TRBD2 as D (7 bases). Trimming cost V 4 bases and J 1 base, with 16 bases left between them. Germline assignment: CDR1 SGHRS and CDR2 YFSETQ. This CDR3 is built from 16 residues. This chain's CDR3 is CASSPTGGGRTDTQYF. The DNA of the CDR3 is TGCGCCAGCAGCCCGACCGGCGGGGGCCGCACAGATACGCAGTATTTT. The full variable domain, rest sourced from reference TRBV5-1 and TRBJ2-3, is KAGVTQTPRYLIKTRGQQVTLSCSPISGHRSVSWYQQTPGQGLQFLFEYFSETQRNKGNFPGRFSGRQFSNSRSEMNVSTLELGDSALYLCASSPTGGGRTDTQYFGPGTRLTVL.

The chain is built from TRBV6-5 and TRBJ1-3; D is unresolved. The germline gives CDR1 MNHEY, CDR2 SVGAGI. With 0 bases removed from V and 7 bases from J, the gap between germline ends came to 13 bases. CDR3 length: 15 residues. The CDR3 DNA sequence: TGTGCCAGCAGTTACTCTAATAGGGATGGGAACACCATATATTTT. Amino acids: CASSYSNRDGNTIYF.

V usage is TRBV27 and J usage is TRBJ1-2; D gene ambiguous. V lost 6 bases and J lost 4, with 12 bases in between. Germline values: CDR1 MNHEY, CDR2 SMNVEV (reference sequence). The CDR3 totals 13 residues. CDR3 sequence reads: CASSSEFGYGYTF. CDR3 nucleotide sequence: TGTGCCAGCAGCTCGGAATTCGGCTATGGCTACACCTTC.

This chain's CDR3 is CASSFHGTSDNEQFF. CDR3 sequence (DNA): TGTGCCAGCAGCTTTCACGGGACTAGCGACAATGAGCAGTTCTTC. The rearrangement joins TRBV3-1 (or the pseudogene TRBV3-2) to TRBJ2-1, with 10 bases matching TRBD2. The CDR3 spans 15 residues. V gave up 5 bases and J gave up 5 bases; unmatched junction bases: 6. CDR1 and CDR2 from the germline V gene are LGHDT and YNNKEL (reference sequence).

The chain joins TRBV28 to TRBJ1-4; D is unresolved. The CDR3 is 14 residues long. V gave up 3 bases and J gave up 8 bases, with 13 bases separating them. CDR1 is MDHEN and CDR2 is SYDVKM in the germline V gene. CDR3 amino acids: CASSFGWVHEKLFF. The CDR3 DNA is TGTGCCAGCAGTTTCGGGTGGGTCCACGAAAAACTGTTTTTT.

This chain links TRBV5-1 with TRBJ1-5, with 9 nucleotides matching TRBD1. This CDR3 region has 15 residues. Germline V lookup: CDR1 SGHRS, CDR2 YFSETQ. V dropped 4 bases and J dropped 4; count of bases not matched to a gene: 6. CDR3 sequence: CASSLGTGLNQPQHF. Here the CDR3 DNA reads TGCGCCAGCAGCCTCGGGACAGGGTTGAATCAGCCCCAGCATTTT.

The CDR3 region has the DNA TGTGCCAGTAGTACACTCGGAACCCAGCATTTT. As protein: CASSTLGTQHF. The V call is TRBV19, the J call TRBJ1-5; the D is unclear. Germline values: CDR1 LNHDA, CDR2 SQIVND (reference sequence). This CDR3 region has 11 residues. Trimming cost V 4 bases and J 11 bases, with 9 bases left between them.

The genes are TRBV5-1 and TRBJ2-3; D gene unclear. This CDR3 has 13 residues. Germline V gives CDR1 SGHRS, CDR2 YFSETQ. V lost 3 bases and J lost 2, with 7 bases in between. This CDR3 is CASSYEYTDTQYF. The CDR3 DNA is TGCGCCAGCAGCTACGAGTACACAGATACGCAGTATTTT.

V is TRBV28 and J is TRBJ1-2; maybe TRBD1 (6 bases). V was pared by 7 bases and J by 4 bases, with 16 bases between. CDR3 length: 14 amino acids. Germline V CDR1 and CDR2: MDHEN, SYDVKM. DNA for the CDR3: TGTGCCAGCATCTCGGGGGGGCGGGCCTATGGCTACACCTTC. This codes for CASISGGRAYGYTF.

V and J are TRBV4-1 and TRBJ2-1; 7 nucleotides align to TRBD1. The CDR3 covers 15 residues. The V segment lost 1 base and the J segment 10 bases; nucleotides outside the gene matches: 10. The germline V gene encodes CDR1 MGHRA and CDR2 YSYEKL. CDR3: CASSQVEGAVGEQFF. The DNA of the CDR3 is TGCGCCAGCAGCCAAGTTGAGGGGGCCGTTGGCGAGCAGTTCTTC.

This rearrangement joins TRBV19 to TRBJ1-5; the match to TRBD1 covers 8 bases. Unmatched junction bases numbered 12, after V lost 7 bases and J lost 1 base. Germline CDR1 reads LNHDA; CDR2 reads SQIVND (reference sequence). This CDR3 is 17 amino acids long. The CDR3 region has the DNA TGTGCCAGTACCCTAAGGACAGGGAGGTTGAGCAATCAGCCCCAGCATTTT. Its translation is CASTLRTGRLSNQPQHF.

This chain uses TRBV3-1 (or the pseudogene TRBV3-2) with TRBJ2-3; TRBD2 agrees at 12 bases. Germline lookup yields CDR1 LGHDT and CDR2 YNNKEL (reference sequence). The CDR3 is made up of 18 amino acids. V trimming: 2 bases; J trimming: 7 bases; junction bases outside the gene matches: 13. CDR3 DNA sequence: TGTGCCAGCAGCCAACGGGGGCTAGCGGGAGGGCCCGGAAATACGCAGTATTTT. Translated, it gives CASSQRGLAGGPGNTQYF.